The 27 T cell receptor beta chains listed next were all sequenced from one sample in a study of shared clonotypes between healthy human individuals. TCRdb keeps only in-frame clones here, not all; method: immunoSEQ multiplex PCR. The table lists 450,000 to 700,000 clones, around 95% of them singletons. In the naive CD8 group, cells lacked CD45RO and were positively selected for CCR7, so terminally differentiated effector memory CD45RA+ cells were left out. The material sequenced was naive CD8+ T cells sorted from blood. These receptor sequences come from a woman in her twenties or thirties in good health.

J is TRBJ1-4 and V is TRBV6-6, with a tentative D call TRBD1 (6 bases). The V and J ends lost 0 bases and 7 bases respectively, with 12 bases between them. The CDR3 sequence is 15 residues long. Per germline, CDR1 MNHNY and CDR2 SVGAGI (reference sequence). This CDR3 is CASSYSWQGSEKLFF. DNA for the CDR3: TGTGCCAGCAGTTACTCATGGCAGGGGAGTGAAAAACTGTTTTTT.

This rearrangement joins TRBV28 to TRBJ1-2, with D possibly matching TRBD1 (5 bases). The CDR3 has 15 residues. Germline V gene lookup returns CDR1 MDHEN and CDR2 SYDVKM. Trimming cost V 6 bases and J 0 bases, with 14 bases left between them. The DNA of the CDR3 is TGTGCCAGCAGCCTAGGGGCAGATACTAACTATGGCTACACCTTC. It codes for CASSLGADTNYGYTF.

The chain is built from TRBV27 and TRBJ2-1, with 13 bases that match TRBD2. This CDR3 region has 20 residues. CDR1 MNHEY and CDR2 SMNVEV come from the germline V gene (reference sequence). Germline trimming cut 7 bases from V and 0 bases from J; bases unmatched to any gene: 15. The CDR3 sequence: CASTPLSGTSGDSSYNEQFF. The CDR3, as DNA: TGTGCCAGCACCCCACTTTCCGGGACTAGCGGGGATAGCTCCTACAATGAGCAGTTCTTC.

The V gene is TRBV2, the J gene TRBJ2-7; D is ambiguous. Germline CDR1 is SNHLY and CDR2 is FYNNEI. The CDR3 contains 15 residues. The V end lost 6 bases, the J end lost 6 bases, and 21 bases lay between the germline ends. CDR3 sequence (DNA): TGTGCCAGCAGCGGAAACGGGCCAAACCTGGGCGAGCAGTACTTC. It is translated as CASSGNGPNLGEQYF.

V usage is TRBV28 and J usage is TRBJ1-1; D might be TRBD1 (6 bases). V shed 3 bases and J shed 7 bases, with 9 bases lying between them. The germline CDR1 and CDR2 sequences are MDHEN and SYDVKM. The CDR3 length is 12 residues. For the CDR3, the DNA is TGTGCCAGCAGTTTTGGACAGAATGAAGCTTTCTTT. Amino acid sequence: CASSFGQNEAFF.

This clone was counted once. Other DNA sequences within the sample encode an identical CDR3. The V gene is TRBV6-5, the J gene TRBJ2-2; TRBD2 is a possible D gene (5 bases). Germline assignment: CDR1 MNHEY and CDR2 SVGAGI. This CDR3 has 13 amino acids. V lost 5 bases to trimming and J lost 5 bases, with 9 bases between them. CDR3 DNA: TGTGCCAGCAGTCTGGGCGGGACCGGGGAGCTGTTTTTT. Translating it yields CASSLGGTGELFF.

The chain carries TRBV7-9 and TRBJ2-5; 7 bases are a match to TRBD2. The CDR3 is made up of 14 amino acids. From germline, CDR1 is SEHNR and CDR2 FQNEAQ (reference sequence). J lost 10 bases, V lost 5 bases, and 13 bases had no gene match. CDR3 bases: TGTGCCAGCAGCCCGACTAGCTTCGACGTTTTCCAGTACTTC. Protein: CASSPTSFDVFQYF.

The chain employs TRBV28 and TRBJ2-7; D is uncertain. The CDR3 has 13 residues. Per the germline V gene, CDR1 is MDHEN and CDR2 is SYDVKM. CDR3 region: CATQIGGNYEQYF. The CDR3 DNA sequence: TGTGCAACCCAAATCGGTGGGAACTACGAGCAGTACTTC.

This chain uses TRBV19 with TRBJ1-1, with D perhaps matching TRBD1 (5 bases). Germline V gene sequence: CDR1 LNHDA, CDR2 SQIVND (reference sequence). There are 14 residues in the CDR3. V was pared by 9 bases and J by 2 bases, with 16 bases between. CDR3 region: CASRPTEYNTEAFF. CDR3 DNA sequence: TGTGCCAGCCGCCCGACAGAATATAACACTGAAGCTTTCTTT.

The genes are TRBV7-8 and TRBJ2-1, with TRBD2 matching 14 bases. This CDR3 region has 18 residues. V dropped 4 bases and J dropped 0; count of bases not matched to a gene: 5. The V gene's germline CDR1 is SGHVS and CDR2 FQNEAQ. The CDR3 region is CASSYRLAGGSSYNEQFF. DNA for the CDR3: TGTGCCAGCAGCTACCGACTAGCGGGAGGGAGCTCCTACAATGAGCAGTTCTTC.

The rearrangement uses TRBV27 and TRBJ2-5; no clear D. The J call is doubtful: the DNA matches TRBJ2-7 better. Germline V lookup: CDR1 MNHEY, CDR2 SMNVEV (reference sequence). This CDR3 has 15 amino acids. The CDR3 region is CASSPRSRSSSEQYF. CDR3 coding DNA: TGTGCCAGCAGTCCCAGATCTAGGTCCTCTAGCGAGCAGTACTTC.

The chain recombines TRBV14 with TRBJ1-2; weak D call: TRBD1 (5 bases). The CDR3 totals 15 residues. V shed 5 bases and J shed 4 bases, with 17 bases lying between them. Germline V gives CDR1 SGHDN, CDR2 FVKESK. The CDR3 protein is CASSSHRRGTYGYTF. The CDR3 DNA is TGTGCCAGCAGCTCCCATAGAAGGGGCACCTATGGCTACACCTTC. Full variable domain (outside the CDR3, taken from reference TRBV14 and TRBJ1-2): EAGVTQFPSHSVIEKGQTVTLRCDPISGHDNLYWYRRVMGKEIKFLLHFVKESKQDESGMPNNRFLAERTGGTYSTLKVQPAELEDSGVYFCASSSHRRGTYGYTFGSGTRLTVV.

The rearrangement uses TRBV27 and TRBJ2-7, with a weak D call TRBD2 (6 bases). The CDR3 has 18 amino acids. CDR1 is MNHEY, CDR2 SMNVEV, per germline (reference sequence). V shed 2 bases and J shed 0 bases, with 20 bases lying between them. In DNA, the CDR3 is TGTGCCAGCAGTTTAAGAGCTAGCGCAAATTCTATCTCCTACGAGCAGTACTTC. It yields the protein CASSLRASANSISYEQYF.

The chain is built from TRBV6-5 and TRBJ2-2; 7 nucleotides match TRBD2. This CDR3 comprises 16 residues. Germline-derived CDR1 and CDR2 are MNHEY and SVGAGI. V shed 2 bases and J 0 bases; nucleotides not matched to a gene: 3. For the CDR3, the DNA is TGTGCCAGCAGTTACCGGGACTATTCGAACACCGGGGAGCTGTTTTTT. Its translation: CASSYRDYSNTGELFF.

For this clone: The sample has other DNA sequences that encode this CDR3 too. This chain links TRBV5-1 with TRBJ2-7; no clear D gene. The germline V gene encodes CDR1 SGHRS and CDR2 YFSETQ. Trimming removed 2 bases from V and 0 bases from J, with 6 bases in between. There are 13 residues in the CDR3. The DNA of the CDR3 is TGCGCCAGCAGCTTTGGGCTCTCCTACGAGCAGTACTTC. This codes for CASSFGLSYEQYF.

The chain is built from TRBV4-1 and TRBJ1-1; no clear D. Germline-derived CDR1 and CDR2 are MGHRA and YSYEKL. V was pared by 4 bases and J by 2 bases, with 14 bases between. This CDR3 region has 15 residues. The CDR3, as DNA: TGCGCCAGCAGCCGGCATGGTGGGAGTAACACTGAAGCTTTCTTT. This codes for CASSRHGGSNTEAFF.

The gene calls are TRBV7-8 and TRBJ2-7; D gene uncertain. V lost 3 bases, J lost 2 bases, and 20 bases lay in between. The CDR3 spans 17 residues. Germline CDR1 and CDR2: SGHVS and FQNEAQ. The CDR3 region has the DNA TGTGCCAGCAGCTTTAACTTGGATCTTGGTCCTACCTACGAGCAGTACTTC. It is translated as CASSFNLDLGPTYEQYF.

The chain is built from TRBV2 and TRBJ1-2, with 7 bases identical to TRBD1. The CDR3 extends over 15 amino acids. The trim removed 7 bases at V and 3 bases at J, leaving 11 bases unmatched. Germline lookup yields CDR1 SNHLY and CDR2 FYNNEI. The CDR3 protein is CASIAPGTEYYGYTF. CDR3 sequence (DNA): TGTGCCAGCATAGCTCCGGGGACAGAGTACTATGGCTACACCTTC.

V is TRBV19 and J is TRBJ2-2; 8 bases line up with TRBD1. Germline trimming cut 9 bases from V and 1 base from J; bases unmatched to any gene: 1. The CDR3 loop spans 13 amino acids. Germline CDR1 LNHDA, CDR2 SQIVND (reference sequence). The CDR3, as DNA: TGTGCCAGCGGGACAGGGAACACCGGGGAGCTGTTTTTT. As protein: CASGTGNTGELFF.

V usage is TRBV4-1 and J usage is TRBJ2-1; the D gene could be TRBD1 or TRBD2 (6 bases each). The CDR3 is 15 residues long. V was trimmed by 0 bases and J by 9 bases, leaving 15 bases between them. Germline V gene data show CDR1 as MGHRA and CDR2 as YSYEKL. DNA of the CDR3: TGCGCCAGCAGCCAAGAACAGGGCCGGGGGCGTGAGCAGTTCTTC. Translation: CASSQEQGRGREQFF.

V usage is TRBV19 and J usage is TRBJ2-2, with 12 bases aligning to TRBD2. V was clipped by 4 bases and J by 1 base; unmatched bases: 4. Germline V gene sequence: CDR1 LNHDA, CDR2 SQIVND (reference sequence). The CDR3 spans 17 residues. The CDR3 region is CASSNRLAGENTGELFF. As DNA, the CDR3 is TGTGCCAGTAGTAACCGACTAGCGGGAGAGAACACCGGGGAGCTGTTTTTT.

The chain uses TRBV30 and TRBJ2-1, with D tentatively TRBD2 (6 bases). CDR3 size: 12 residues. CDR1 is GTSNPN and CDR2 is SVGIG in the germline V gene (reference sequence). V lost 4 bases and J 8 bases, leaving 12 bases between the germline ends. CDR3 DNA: TGTGCCTGGACGGCCAGGGAGGATGAGCAGTTCTTC. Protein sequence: CAWTAREDEQFF.

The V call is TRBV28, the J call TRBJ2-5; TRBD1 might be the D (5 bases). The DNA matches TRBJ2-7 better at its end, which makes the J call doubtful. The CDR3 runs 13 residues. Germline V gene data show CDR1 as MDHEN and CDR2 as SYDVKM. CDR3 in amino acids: CASSWTFTYEQYF. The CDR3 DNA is TGTGCCAGCAGTTGGACATTCACCTACGAGCAGTACTTC.

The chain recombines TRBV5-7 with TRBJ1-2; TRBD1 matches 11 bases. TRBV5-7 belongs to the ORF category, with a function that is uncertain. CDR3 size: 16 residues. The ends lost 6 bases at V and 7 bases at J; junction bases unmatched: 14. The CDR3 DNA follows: TGTGCCAGCACCAAGAGCCGATGGACAGGGGGCTGTGGCTACACCTTC. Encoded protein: CASTKSRWTGGCGYTF.

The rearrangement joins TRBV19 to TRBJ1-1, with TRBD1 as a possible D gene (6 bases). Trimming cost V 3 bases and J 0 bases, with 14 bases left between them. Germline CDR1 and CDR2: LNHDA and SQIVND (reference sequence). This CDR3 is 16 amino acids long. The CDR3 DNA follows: TGTGCCAGTAGTATCGCGCGGAGGGGGATGAACACTGAAGCTTTCTTT. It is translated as CASSIARRGMNTEAFF.

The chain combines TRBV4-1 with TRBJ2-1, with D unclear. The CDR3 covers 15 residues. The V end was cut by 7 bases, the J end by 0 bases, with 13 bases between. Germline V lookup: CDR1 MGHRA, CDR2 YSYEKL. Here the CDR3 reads CASKPGVSSYNEQFF. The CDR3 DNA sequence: TGCGCCAGCAAACCTGGGGTTAGCTCCTACAATGAGCAGTTCTTC.

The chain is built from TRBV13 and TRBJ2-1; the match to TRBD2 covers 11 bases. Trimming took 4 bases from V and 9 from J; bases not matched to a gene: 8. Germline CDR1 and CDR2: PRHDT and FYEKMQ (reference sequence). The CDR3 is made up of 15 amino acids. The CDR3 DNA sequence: TGTGCCAGCAGCTCGACTAGCGGGATGTCGGCTGAGCAGTTCTTC. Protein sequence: CASSSTSGMSAEQFF.